One sample yielded the 27 T cell receptor beta chains listed below, sequenced in a study of blood T cell repertoires in COVID-19. Here immunoSEQ multiplex PCR was the method, and the copy in TCRdb shows in-frame clones only, minus some. The profile shows approximately 100,000 clones, roughly 88% of them singletons. Sequencing input: peripheral blood. These receptors were obtained from a man between 60 and 75 years old with acute or convalescent COVID-19.

V and J are TRBV4-2 and TRBJ2-5, with TRBD1 as a possible D gene (6 bases). This CDR3 is 15 amino acids long. V dropped 0 bases and J dropped 7 bases, with 15 bases sitting between them. The germline V gene has CDR1 LGHNA and CDR2 YNFKEQ. This CDR3 is CASSQDGGQGWTQYF. The CDR3 DNA follows: TGTGCCAGCAGCCAAGATGGGGGCCAGGGCTGGACCCAGTACTTC.

Regarding this clone: One end of the junction does not line up with germline, which may come from a read error. This chain links TRBV10-1 with TRBJ2-5; a possible D gene is TRBD1 (5 bases). The J call is uncertain, as TRBJ2-7 better fits the DNA end. The CDR3 is 14 amino acids. CDR1 and CDR2 from the germline V gene are WNHNN and SYGVQD (reference sequence). CDR3 loop: CASIEDIRSYEQYF. The CDR3 DNA reads TGCGCCAGCATTGAGGACATCAGGTCCTACGAGCAGTACTTC.

The rearrangement joins TRBV20-1 to TRBJ2-2; 7 nucleotides line up with TRBD2. The CDR3 is 11 amino acids. Germline CDR1 and CDR2: DFQATT and SNEGSKA (reference sequence). The DNA for the CDR3 is TGCTGGGGGAGGGTTACCGGGGAGCTGTTTTTT. Translating gives CWGRVTGELFF.

This clone was seen once. The chain carries TRBV5-1 and TRBJ2-2; 9 nucleotides match TRBD1. The CDR3 runs to 14 residues. Germline V lookup: CDR1 SGHRS, CDR2 YFSETQ. V lost 3 bases to trimming and J lost 5 bases; unmatched junction nucleotides: 2. The CDR3 here is CASSWGQGTGELFF. In DNA form, the CDR3 reads TGCGCCAGCAGCTGGGGACAGGGAACCGGGGAGCTGTTTTTT.

The table lists this clone with a count of one. The chain has TRBV4-2 and TRBJ2-1, with 14 bases matching TRBD2. CDR1 LGHNA and CDR2 YNFKEQ come from the germline V gene. There are 16 residues in the CDR3. Germline trimming cut 3 bases from V and 6 bases from J; bases unmatched to any gene: 4. In DNA form, the CDR3 reads TGTGCCAGCAGCCAGACCGGGACTAGCGGGGGCAATGAGCAGTTCTTC. Its translation is CASSQTGTSGGNEQFF.

The V and J genes are TRBV9 and TRBJ2-7; the match to TRBD1 covers 7 bases. Trimming took 10 bases from V and 5 from J; bases not matched to a gene: 15. Germline CDR1 is SGDLS and CDR2 is YYNGEE. The CDR3 runs to 14 residues. CDR3 region: CAGPTGETRDEQYF. CDR3 in DNA: TGTGCCGGACCTACAGGGGAAACTAGGGACGAGCAGTACTTC.

The CDR3 spells CASRATSRTETQYF. The CDR3 DNA is TGCGCCAGCAGGGCTACTAGCCGCACTGAGACCCAGTACTTC. This chain uses TRBV10-2 with TRBJ2-5, with TRBD2 as a possible D gene (6 bases). V was pared by 6 bases and J by 5 bases, with 16 bases between. This CDR3 contains 14 residues. Germline V gives CDR1 WSHSY, CDR2 SAAADI.

The chain joins TRBV6-6 to TRBJ1-2; 7 nucleotides match TRBD1. The V and J ends lost 5 bases and 4 bases, in that order; junction bases with no gene match: 16. Germline V gene lookup returns CDR1 MNHNY and CDR2 SVGAGI (reference sequence). The CDR3 runs to 17 residues. This CDR3 reads CASSRQGGTPFGYGYTF. The CDR3 DNA is TGTGCCAGCAGTCGACAGGGCGGGACCCCCTTTGGCTATGGCTACACCTTC.

J is TRBJ1-1 and V is TRBV29-1; D possibly corresponds to TRBD1 (5 bases). The CDR3 sequence is 14 residues long. V lost 2 bases and J 1 base, leaving 11 bases between the germline ends. Germline lookup yields CDR1 SQVTM and CDR2 ANQGSEA. Here the CDR3 reads CSVESGGANTEAFF. CDR3 DNA sequence: TGCAGCGTTGAATCGGGAGGGGCGAACACTGAAGCTTTCTTT. The whole variable domain, filled in from reference TRBV29-1 and TRBJ1-1, reads SAVISQKPSRDICQRGTSLTIQCQVDSQVTMMFWYRQQPGQSLTLIATANQGSEATYESGFVIDKFPISRPNLTFSTLTVSNMSPEDSSIYLCSVESGGANTEAFFGQGTRLTVV.

This chain joins TRBV28 and TRBJ1-1; no clear D. The CDR3 consists of 12 residues. V was clipped by 3 bases and J by 5 bases, with 7 bases between them. Per germline, CDR1 MDHEN and CDR2 SYDVKM. The CDR3 protein is CASSLRRTEAFF. CDR3 DNA sequence: TGTGCCAGCAGTTTGAGGAGGACTGAAGCTTTCTTT.

The rearrangement links TRBV28 to TRBJ1-1, with D uncertain. The CDR3 is made up of 16 amino acids. Germline CDR1 MDHEN, CDR2 SYDVKM. With 4 bases removed from V and 1 base from J, the gap between germline ends came to 16 bases. The DNA for the CDR3 is TGTGCCAGCAGTTCCGCCCTTCTGGGCTCGAACACTGAAGCTTTCTTT. Translated, it gives CASSSALLGSNTEAFF.

The chain joins TRBV2 to TRBJ1-2; 7 nucleotides align to TRBD1. Losses at the gene ends were 5 bases for V and 2 bases for J; bases not matched to a gene: 8. This CDR3 region has 15 residues. The V gene's germline CDR1 is SNHLY and CDR2 FYNNEI. The CDR3 region is CASSPAGQRNYGYTF. CDR3 sequence (DNA): TGTGCCAGCAGTCCGGCGGGACAGCGAAACTATGGCTACACCTTC.

The sample holds a few counts of this clone. The chain couples TRBV5-1 to TRBJ1-3; D unclear. CDR3 length: 14 amino acids. The germline V gene has CDR1 SGHRS and CDR2 YFSETQ. Trimming removed 0 bases at V and 3 bases at J, with 7 bases between. The CDR3 reads CASSLAGNGNTIYF. The CDR3 nucleotides read TGCGCCAGCAGCTTGGCGGGGAATGGAAACACCATATATTTT.

V usage is TRBV7-2 and J usage is TRBJ2-7; no clear D gene. The length of the CDR3 is 13 residues. V dropped 0 bases and J dropped 0 bases, with 3 bases sitting between them. Germline V gives CDR1 SGHTA, CDR2 FQGNSA. CDR3 in DNA: TGTGCCAGCAGCTTAGCCCGCTCCTACGAGCAGTACTTC. Translated, it gives CASSLARSYEQYF.

The V and J genes are TRBV7-9 and TRBJ1-5; tentative D call: TRBD1 (5 bases). This CDR3 spans 17 amino acids. Trimming removed 5 bases at V and 6 bases at J, with 23 bases between. Germline V gene data show CDR1 as SEHNR and CDR2 as FQNEAQ (reference sequence). The CDR3 region is CASSRGGDGRKRQPQHF. CDR3 coding DNA: TGTGCCAGCAGCCGTGGGGGGGACGGACGTAAACGTCAGCCCCAGCATTTT.

CDR3 sequence (DNA): TGTGCCAGCAGCCCGAGGGACAATGCGCATGACAATGAGCAGTTCTTC. Residues: CASSPRDNAHDNEQFF. This rearrangement joins TRBV11-2 to TRBJ2-1, with a tentative D call TRBD1 (6 bases). Deletions cut 5 bases from V and 5 bases from J, with 19 bases between. CDR3 length equals 16 residues. Germline lookup yields CDR1 SGHAT and CDR2 FQNNGV. The full variable domain, its missing parts supplied by reference TRBV11-2 and TRBJ2-1, is EAGVAQSPRYKIIEKRQSVAFWCNPISGHATLYWYQQILGQGPKLLIQFQNNGVVDDSQLPKDRFSAERLKGVDSTLKIQPAKLEDSAVYLCASSPRDNAHDNEQFFGPGTRLTVL.

This chain uses TRBV28 with TRBJ1-4, with 8 bases matching TRBD1. CDR3 length: 15 residues. Trimming removed 2 bases from V and 3 bases from J; junction bases left unmatched: 2. CDR1 and CDR2 from the germline V gene are MDHEN and SYDVKM. DNA for the CDR3: TGTGCCAGCAGTTTAGGGGACAGGTCTAATGAAAAACTGTTTTTT. It codes for CASSLGDRSNEKLFF.

V gene TRBV10-3 combines with J gene TRBJ2-1; D not resolved. The V and J ends lost 10 bases and 7 bases respectively, with 11 bases between them. CDR1 is ENHRY and CDR2 is SYGVKD in the germline V gene. The CDR3 has 11 amino acids. CDR3 in amino acids: CASAAVNEQFF. Here the CDR3 DNA reads TGTGCCAGTGCGGCAGTTAATGAGCAGTTCTTC.

This chain joins TRBV24-1 and TRBJ1-2, with D uncertain. This CDR3 is built from 14 residues. Germline CDR1 is KGHDR and CDR2 is SFDVKD. The V end lost 4 bases, the J end lost 6 bases, and 14 bases lay between the germline ends. The CDR3 region is CATSDPGQSDGYTF. CDR3 in DNA: TGTGCCACCAGTGACCCTGGGCAGTCAGATGGCTACACCTTC.

The chain is built from TRBV28 and TRBJ1-5; D gene ambiguous. V lost 1 base, J lost 7 bases, and 5 bases lay in between. This CDR3 is built from 12 residues. CDR1 and CDR2 from the germline V gene are MDHEN and SYDVKM. This CDR3 reads CASSLLRQPQHF. CDR3 DNA sequence: TGTGCCAGCAGTTTATTGCGCCAGCCCCAGCATTTT. Combining the CDR3 with reference TRBV28 and TRBJ1-5 gives the whole variable domain DVKVTQSSRYLVKRTGEKVFLECVQDMDHENMFWYRQDPGLGLRLIYFSYDVKMKEKGDIPEGYSVSREKKERFSLILESASTNQTSMYLCASSLLRQPQHFGDGTRLSIL.

J is TRBJ1-5 and V is TRBV6-5; 7 bases match TRBD1. The CDR3 is 14 residues long. The germline V gene has CDR1 MNHEY and CDR2 SVGAGI. Losses at the gene ends were 8 bases for V and 4 bases for J; bases not matched to a gene: 8. The CDR3 loop reads CASRGGGLNQPQHF. In DNA, the CDR3 is TGTGCCAGCCGAGGGGGCGGGTTGAATCAGCCCCAGCATTTT.

The chain has TRBV7-2 and TRBJ1-2; D is unclear. V lost 1 base, J lost 5 bases, and 11 bases lay in between. This CDR3 comprises 14 residues. Germline V gene lookup returns CDR1 SGHTA and CDR2 FQGNSA. CDR3 residues: CASSLERGEYGYTF. For the CDR3, the DNA is TGTGCCAGCAGCTTAGAACGGGGAGAGTATGGCTACACCTTC.

This clone was seen more than once but under ten times. The chain recombines TRBV29-1 with TRBJ2-3; 8 bases align to TRBD2. The germline CDR1 and CDR2 sequences are SQVTM and ANQGSEA. Trimming removed 6 bases from V and 5 bases from J; junction bases left unmatched: 10. CDR3 length equals 14 residues. This CDR3 reads CSVSGGAGEDTQYF. DNA for the CDR3: TGCAGCGTGTCCGGGGGGGCCGGGGAAGATACGCAGTATTTT.

The chain joins TRBV18 to TRBJ1-1; D may be TRBD1 (5 bases). V lost 5 bases to trimming and J lost 2 bases, with 9 bases between them. Germline CDR1 reads KGHSH; CDR2 reads LQKENI. The CDR3 runs 13 residues. The CDR3 DNA is TGTGCCAGCTCAGGGGCAGTAAACACTGAAGCTTTCTTT. Encoded protein: CASSGAVNTEAFF.

This sequence joins TRBV18 and TRBJ2-5, with a tentative D call TRBD1 (5 bases). This CDR3 is 14 amino acids long. Looked up from germline, CDR1 is KGHSH and CDR2 is LQKENI. V was clipped by 0 bases and J by 5 bases, with 10 bases between them. The chain's CDR3 is CASSPPVGRETQYF. CDR3 in DNA: TGTGCCAGCTCACCACCGGTGGGGCGGGAGACCCAGTACTTC.

The rearrangement joins TRBV19 to TRBJ2-7, with 9 bases matching TRBD1. From germline, CDR1 is LNHDA and CDR2 SQIVND (reference sequence). The trim removed 7 bases at V and 3 bases at J, leaving 4 bases unmatched. This CDR3 contains 13 residues. The DNA for the CDR3 is TGTGCCAGTACCACGACAGGGGGCTACGAGCAGTACTTC. It encodes CASTTTGGYEQYF. The variable domain in full, completed from reference TRBV19 and TRBJ2-7, reads DGGITQSPKYLFRKEGQNVTLSCEQNLNHDAMYWYRQDPGQGLRLIYYSQIVNDFQKGDIAEGYSVSREKKESFPLTVTSAQKNPTAFYLCASTTTGGYEQYFGPGTRLTVT.

This rearrangement joins TRBV7-9 to TRBJ1-4, with D perhaps TRBD1 (6 bases). Trimming shortened V by 5 bases and J by 7 bases, and 14 bases separated the two germline ends. The CDR3 is 14 residues long. Germline CDR1 and CDR2: SEHNR and FQNEAQ (reference sequence). CDR3 region: CASSIGTSGEKLFF. Here the CDR3 DNA reads TGTGCCAGCAGCATCGGGACAAGCGGTGAAAAACTGTTTTTT. The full variable domain, rest sourced from reference TRBV7-9 and TRBJ1-4, is DTGVSQNPRHKITKRGQNVTFRCDPISEHNRLYWYRQTLGQGPEFLTYFQNEAQLEKSRLLSDRFSAERPKGSFSTLEIQRTEQGDSAMYLCASSIGTSGEKLFFGSGTQLSVL.